This entry describes one TCR beta chain. Per the study methods: Using reference gene primer amplification, nucleated cell counts were estimated. This table comes from immunoSEQ multiplex PCR, and its TCRdb copy is limited to in-frame clones, with some not included. That table gives V, J and clone size, and the DNA gave D and trimming. This repertoire shows 40,000 to 50,000 clones, about 81% found once; its top ten account for 39%. The data stem from a study of blood T cell repertoires in COVID-19. This sequence originates from a middle-aged man with active or convalescent COVID-19. The sample comprised peripheral blood.

As DNA, the CDR3 is TGTGCCAGCAGCCGGGACTACTACGAGCAGTACTTC. Translating it yields CASSRDYYEQYF. The chain recombines TRBV7-9 with TRBJ2-7, with 7 bases identical to TRBD2. V shed 5 bases and J 3 bases; nucleotides not matched to a gene: 1. The CDR3 spans 12 residues. Germline lookup yields CDR1 SEHNR and CDR2 FQNEAQ (reference sequence).